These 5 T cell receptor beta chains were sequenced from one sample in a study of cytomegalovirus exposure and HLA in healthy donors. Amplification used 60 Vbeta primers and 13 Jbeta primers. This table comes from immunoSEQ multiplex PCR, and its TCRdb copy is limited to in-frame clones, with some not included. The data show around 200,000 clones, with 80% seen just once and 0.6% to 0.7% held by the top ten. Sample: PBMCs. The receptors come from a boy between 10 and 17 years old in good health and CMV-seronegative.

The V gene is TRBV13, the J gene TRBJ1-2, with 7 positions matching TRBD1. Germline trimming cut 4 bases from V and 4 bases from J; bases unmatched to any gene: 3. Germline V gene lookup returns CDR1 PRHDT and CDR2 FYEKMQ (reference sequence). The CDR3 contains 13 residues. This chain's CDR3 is CASSSGTVYGYTF. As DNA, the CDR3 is TGTGCCAGCAGCTCCGGGACAGTCTATGGCTACACCTTC.

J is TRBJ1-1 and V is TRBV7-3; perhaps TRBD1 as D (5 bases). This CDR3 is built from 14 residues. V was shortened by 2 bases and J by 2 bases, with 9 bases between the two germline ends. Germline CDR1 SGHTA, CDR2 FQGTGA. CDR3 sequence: CASSLGAGNTEAFF. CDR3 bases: TGTGCCAGCAGCTTAGGGGCGGGAAACACTGAAGCTTTCTTT.

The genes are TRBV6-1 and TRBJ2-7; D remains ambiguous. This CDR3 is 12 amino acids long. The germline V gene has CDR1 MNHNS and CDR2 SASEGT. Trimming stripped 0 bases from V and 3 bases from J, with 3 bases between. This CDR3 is CASSEAHYEQYF. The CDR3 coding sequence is TGTGCCAGCAGTGAAGCACACTACGAGCAGTACTTC.

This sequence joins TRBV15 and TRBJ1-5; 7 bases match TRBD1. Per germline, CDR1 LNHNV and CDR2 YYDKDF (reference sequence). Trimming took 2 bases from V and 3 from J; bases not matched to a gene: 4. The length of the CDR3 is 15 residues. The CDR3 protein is CATSRFGQDNQPQHF. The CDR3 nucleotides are TGTGCCACCAGCAGATTCGGACAGGACAATCAGCCCCAGCATTTT.

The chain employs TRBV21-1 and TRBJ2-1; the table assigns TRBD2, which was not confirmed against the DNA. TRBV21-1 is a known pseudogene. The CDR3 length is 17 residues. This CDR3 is CASSKGALGLGRNEQFF. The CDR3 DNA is TGTGCCAGCAGCAAAGGGGCGCTAGGGCTGGGGAGGAATGAGCAGTTCTTC.